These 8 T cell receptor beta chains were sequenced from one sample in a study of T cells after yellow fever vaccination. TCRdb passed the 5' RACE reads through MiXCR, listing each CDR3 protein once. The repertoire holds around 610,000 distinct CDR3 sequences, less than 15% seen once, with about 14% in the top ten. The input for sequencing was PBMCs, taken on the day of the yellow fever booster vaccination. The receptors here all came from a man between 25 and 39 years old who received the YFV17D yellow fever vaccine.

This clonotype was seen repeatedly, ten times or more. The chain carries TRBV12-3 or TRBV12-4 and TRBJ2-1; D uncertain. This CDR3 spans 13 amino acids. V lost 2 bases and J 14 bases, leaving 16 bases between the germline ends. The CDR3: CASSLRRPTLEFF. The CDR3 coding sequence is TGTGCCAGCAGTTTACGTCGGCCCACCCTGGAGTTCTTC.

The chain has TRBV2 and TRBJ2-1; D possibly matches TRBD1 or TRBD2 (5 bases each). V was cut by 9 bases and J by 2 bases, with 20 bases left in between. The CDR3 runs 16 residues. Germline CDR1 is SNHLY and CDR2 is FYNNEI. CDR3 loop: CARREKRQSTYNEQFF. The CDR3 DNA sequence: TGTGCCAGGAGGGAAAAGCGACAGAGTACCTACAATGAGCAGTTCTTC.

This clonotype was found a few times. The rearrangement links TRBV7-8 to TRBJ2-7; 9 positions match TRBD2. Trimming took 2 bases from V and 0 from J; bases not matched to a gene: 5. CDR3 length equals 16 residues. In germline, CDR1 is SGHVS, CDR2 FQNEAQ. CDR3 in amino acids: CASSLSSGAFSYEQYF. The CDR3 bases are TGTGCCAGCAGCTTATCTAGCGGGGCCTTCTCCTACGAGCAGTACTTC. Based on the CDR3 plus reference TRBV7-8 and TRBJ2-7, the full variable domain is GAGVSQSPRYKVAKRGQDVALRCDPISGHVSLFWYQQALGQGPEFLTYFQNEAQLDKSGLPSDRFFAERPEGSVSTLKIQRTQQEDSAVYLCASSLSSGAFSYEQYFGPGTRLTVT.

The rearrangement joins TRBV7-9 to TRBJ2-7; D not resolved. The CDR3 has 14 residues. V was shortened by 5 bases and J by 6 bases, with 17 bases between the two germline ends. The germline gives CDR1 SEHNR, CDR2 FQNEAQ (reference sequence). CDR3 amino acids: CASSHGIGHGEQYF. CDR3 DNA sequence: TGTGCCAGCAGCCATGGAATTGGGCACGGCGAGCAGTACTTC.

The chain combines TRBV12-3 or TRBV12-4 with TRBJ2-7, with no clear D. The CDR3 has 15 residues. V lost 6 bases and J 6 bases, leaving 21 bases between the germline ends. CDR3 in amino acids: CASSPLGTARSEQYF. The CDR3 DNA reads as TGTGCCAGCAGCCCATTGGGTACCGCGAGGAGCGAGCAGTACTTC.

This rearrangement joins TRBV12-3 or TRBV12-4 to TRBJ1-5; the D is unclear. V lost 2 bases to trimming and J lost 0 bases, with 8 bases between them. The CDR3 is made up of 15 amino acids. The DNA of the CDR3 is TGTGCCAGCAGTTTACATTTCGATAGCAATCAGCCCCAGCATTTT. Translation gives CASSLHFDSNQPQHF.

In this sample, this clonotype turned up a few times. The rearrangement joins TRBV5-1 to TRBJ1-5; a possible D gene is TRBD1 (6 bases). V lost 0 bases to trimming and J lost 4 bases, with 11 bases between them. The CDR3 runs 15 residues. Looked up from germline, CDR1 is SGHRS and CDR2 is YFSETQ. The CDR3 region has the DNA TGCGCCAGCAGCTTGGGTTTACAGGGTAATCAGCCCCAGCATTTT. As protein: CASSLGLQGNQPQHF.

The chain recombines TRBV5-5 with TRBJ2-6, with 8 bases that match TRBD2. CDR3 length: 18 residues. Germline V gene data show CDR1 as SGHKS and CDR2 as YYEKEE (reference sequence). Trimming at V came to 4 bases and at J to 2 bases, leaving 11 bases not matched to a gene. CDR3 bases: TGTGCCAGCAGCGCGTCCCCCGGGGGGGCGACTGGGGCCAACGTCCTGACTTTC. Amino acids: CASSASPGGATGANVLTF. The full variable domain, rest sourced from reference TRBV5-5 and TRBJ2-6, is DAGVTQSPTHLIKTRGQQVTLRCSPISGHKSVSWYQQVLGQGPQFIFQYYEKEERGRGNFPDRFSARQFPNYSSELNVNALLLGDSALYLCASSASPGGATGANVLTFGAGSRLTVL.